This T cell receptor beta chain was recorded in a study of T cell responses to AZD1222 COVID-19 vaccine. Only in-frame clones appear in the TCRdb table, and some are missing; sequencing was by immunoSEQ multiplex PCR. The sample has about 150,000 clones; 80% to 90% are singletons. In the case of this clone: Its matching antigen is unknown.

General study results and limits: It was only after the peak T cell response that any repertoires were sampled. White British ancestry dominated among donors, who included more females, and clonal diversity was possibly underestimated.

Germline V CDR1 and CDR2: MDHEN, SYDVKM. The CDR3 length is 16 residues. Trimming took 8 bases from V and 8 from J; bases not matched to a gene: 10. This clonotype was sampled from an adult in good health. The chain combines TRBV28 with TRBJ2-1; 15 bases line up with TRBD2. The material was peripheral blood, obtained on day 0 of AZD1222 vaccination. CDR3 DNA: TGTGCCAGCCGGGCCGTCGGACTAGCGGGGGGGGATGAGCAGTTCTTC. This translates into CASRAVGLAGGDEQFF.